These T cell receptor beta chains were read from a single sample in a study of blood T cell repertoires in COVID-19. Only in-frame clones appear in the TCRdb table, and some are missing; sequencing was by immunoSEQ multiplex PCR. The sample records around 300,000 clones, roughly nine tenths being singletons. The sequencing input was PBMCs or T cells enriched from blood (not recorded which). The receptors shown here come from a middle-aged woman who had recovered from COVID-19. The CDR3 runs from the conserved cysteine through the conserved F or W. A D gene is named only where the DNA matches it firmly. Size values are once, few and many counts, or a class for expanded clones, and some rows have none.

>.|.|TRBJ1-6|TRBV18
CASSQNRDSPLHF
TGTGCCAGCTCCCAAAACAGGGATTCACCCCTCCACTTT
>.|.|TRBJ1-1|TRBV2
CASSDFRNTEAFF
TGTGCCAGCAGTGATTTCAGAAACACTGAAGCTTTCTTT
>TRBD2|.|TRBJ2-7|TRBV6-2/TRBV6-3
CASSPNLLAGGPGYF
TGTGCCAGCAGCCCCAACCTACTAGCGGGAGGACCGGGGTACTTC
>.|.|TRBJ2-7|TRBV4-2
CASSRGEPYEQYF
TGTGCCAGCAGCCGGGGAGAACCCTACGAGCAGTACTTC
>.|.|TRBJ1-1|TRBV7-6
CASSLVTAGLNTEAFF
TGTGCCAGCAGCTTAGTCACGGCGGGGTTGAACACTGAAGCTTTCTTT
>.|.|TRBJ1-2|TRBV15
CATSLDRIGNYGYTF
TGTGCCACCAGCCTAGATCGGATCGGGAACTATGGCTACACCTTC
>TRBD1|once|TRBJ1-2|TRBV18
CASSPDRGLNYGYTF
TGTGCCAGCTCACCTGACAGGGGACTAAACTATGGCTACACCTTC
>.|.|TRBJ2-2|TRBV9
CASSVNYNTGELFF
TGTGCCAGCAGCGTTAACTACAACACCGGGGAGCTGTTTTTT
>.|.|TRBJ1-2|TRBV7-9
CASSQLSDGYTF
TGTGCCAGCAGTCAACTGTCCGATGGCTACACCTTC
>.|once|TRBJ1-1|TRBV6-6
CASTPGVGTEAFF
TGTGCCAGCACCCCAGGGGTCGGGACTGAAGCTTTCTTT
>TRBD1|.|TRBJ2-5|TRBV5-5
CASSGGTGERETQYF
TGTGCCAGCAGCGGGGGGACAGGGGAGCGGGAGACCCAGTACTTC
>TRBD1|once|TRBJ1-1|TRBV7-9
CASSSPGQGRFAFF
TGTGCCAGCAGCTCCCCTGGACAGGGCAGATTTGCTTTCTTT
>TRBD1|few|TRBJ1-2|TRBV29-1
CSTGQGVGGSGYTF
TGCAGCACGGGACAGGGGGTTGGCGGTAGCGGCTACACCTTC
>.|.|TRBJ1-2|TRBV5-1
CASSSGVSNYGYTF
TGCGCCAGCAGCTCAGGGGTTTCTAACTATGGCTACACCTTC